Following are 12 T cell receptor beta chains from one sample sequenced in a study of cytomegalovirus exposure and HLA in healthy donors. In the PCR, 60 Vbeta and 13 Jbeta primers were used. Only in-frame clones appear in the TCRdb table, and some are missing; sequencing was by immunoSEQ multiplex PCR. The sample consists of about 130,000 clones, around 85% of them appearing once. The sample was PBMCs. Receptors were obtained from a boy aged 5-17 years in good health and CMV-seronegative.

J is TRBJ2-7 and V is TRBV5-1, with 8 bases identical to TRBD2. Germline CDR1 SGHRS, CDR2 YFSETQ. V lost 4 bases and J lost 6; bases outside the gene matches: 3. This CDR3 has 12 residues. The CDR3 reads CASSTTSGEQYF. The CDR3 bases are TGCGCCAGCAGCACAACTAGCGGCGAGCAGTACTTC.

The chain joins TRBV2 to TRBJ2-1; 12 nucleotides align to TRBD2. The germline V gene encodes CDR1 SNHLY and CDR2 FYNNEI. The CDR3 is 15 amino acids. V shed 10 bases and J 0 bases; nucleotides not matched to a gene: 4. The CDR3 DNA sequence: TGTGCCAACGGACTAGCGGGGAGCTCCTACAATGAGCAGTTCTTC. This translates into CANGLAGSSYNEQFF.

The genes are TRBV2 and TRBJ1-2; 9 bases are a match to TRBD1. In germline, CDR1 is SNHLY, CDR2 FYNNEI. With 8 bases clipped from V and 8 bases from J, the junction kept 6 bases outside the gene matches. This CDR3 contains 12 residues. DNA of the CDR3: TGTGCCAGCGGACAGGGGCTAGGAGGCTACACCTTC. Its translation is CASGQGLGGYTF.

This clone came up once. The chain carries TRBV4-3 and TRBJ2-7; D perhaps matches TRBD1 (5 bases). The length of the CDR3 is 16 residues. The V gene lost 2 bases and the J gene lost 0 bases, with 14 bases spanning the gap. Looked up from germline, CDR1 is LGHNA and CDR2 is YSLEER. CDR3 amino acids: CASSQSDRSPSYEQYF. The CDR3 region has the DNA TGCGCCAGCAGCCAATCCGACAGATCCCCCTCCTACGAGCAGTACTTC.

The chain carries TRBV6-5 and TRBJ2-5, with 9 bases matching TRBD2. J was trimmed by 11 bases and V by 1 base; bases with no gene match: 8. This CDR3 is built from 14 residues. Germline CDR1 reads MNHEY; CDR2 reads SVGAGI. The CDR3 sequence: CASSYLAGAGEQYF. CDR3 in DNA: TGTGCCAGCAGTTACTTAGCGGGGGCGGGTGAGCAGTACTTC.

CDR3 DNA sequence: TGTGCCAGCAGTAGCCGCCCGGGACAGGGGAACGAGACCCAGTACTTC. It yields the protein CASSSRPGQGNETQYF. The J gene is TRBJ2-5, the V gene TRBV6-6, with 10 nucleotides matching TRBD1. In germline, CDR1 is MNHNY, CDR2 SVGAGI (reference sequence). There are 16 residues in the CDR3. Trimming at V came to 5 bases and at J to 5 bases, leaving 11 bases not matched to a gene.

The chain employs TRBV6-1 and TRBJ1-1; D call uncertain. The V gene lost 6 bases and the J gene lost 2 bases, with 10 bases spanning the gap. The CDR3 runs to 13 residues. Germline V gene lookup returns CDR1 MNHNS and CDR2 SASEGT. The CDR3 region is CASSPTVNTEAFF. In DNA, the CDR3 is TGTGCCAGCAGCCCCACAGTAAACACTGAAGCTTTCTTT.

J is TRBJ2-7 and V is TRBV9, with TRBD2 identical over 11 bases. Germline CDR1 is SGDLS and CDR2 is YYNGEE. The CDR3 is 15 residues long. The V gene end was trimmed by 1 base and the J gene end by 4 bases; junction bases not matched to a gene: 4. The CDR3 loop is CASSVTSGSKYEQYF. The DNA for the CDR3 is TGTGCCAGCAGCGTAACTAGCGGGAGTAAGTACGAGCAGTACTTC.

This clone was seen only once. V and J are TRBV15 and TRBJ1-5, with 7 bases matching TRBD1. This CDR3 has 15 residues. The germline V gene encodes CDR1 LNHNV and CDR2 YYDKDF (reference sequence). After removal of 0 bases from V and 6 bases from J, the junction contained 5 bases not matched to a gene. CDR3 region: CATSRDAQGLQPQHF. In DNA form, the CDR3 reads TGTGCCACCAGCAGAGATGCACAGGGGCTTCAGCCCCAGCATTTT. The full variable domain, completed using reference TRBV15 and TRBJ1-5, is DAMVIQNPRYQVTQFGKPVTLSCSQTLNHNVMYWYQQKSSQAPKLLFHYYDKDFNNEADTPDNFQSRRPNTSFCFLDIRSPGLGDTAMYLCATSRDAQGLQPQHFGDGTRLSIL.

This clone was picked up a small number of times. The chain recombines TRBV4-3 with TRBJ2-1; 8 bases are shared with TRBD2. V trimming: 3 bases; J trimming: 2 bases; junction bases outside the gene matches: 12. This CDR3 spans 18 amino acids. Germline-derived CDR1 and CDR2 are LGHNA and YSLEER. CDR3 residues: CASSQVAGTQYAYNEQFF. Here the CDR3 DNA reads TGCGCCAGCAGCCAGGTAGCGGGAACACAGTATGCCTACAATGAGCAGTTCTTC.

This chain links TRBV19 with TRBJ2-3, with TRBD1 identical over 8 bases. V was clipped by 5 bases and J by 1 base; unmatched bases: 2. Germline V CDR1 and CDR2: LNHDA, SQIVND (reference sequence). This CDR3 comprises 14 residues. The CDR3 region is CASSAGGRTDTQYF. The CDR3 nucleotides are TGTGCCAGTAGTGCAGGGGGCCGCACAGATACGCAGTATTTT.

This clone was seen a single time. CDR3 protein: CASSPDRRNQPQHF. CDR3 DNA sequence: TGTGCCAGCAGTCCGGACAGGAGAAATCAGCCCCAGCATTTT. The chain couples TRBV27 to TRBJ1-5, with 7 bases fitting TRBD1. Trimming took 5 bases from V and 4 from J; bases not matched to a gene: 5. Germline lookup yields CDR1 MNHEY and CDR2 SMNVEV (reference sequence). CDR3 size: 14 residues.